The source of this TCR beta chain is a study of blood T cell repertoires in COVID-19. Study overall: Sites across the United States, Italy and Spain contributed samples from acute and convalescent COVID-19. Sources were T cells, B-cell-depleted T cells, or PBMCs; the material itself was cDNA or gDNA.

V lost 1 base, J lost 4 bases, and 6 bases lay in between. CDR3 length: 13 amino acids. Germline assignment: CDR1 KGHDR and CDR2 SFDVKD. Source study methods: Reference gene primer amplification in the assay estimated nucleated cell counts. Sequencing was performed with immunoSEQ multiplex PCR; in TCRdb, only in-frame clones are kept and a portion is missing. The V and J calls and clone size are taken from that table; D and trimming were inferred from the DNA. This sample carries about 200,000 clones, approximately 89% of them seen once, and the ten largest clones take 4.5% to 5.5%. Material: peripheral blood. This sequence joins TRBV24-1 and TRBJ1-1; possibly TRBD1 for D (6 bases). This receptor was obtained from a woman aged 40 to 50 with acute or convalescent COVID-19. The CDR3 loop is CATSDFRGTEAFF. The CDR3 DNA reads TGTGCCACCAGTGATTTCAGGGGCACTGAAGCTTTCTTT.